Below are 21 T cell receptor beta chains sequenced from a single sample in a study of blood T cell repertoires in COVID-19 (dated by TCRdb to the early 2020s). The library was obtained by the immunoSEQ multiplex PCR assay. TCRdb mirrors the immuneACCESS table, restricted to in-frame sequences. Some clones are absent from its copies; in checked studies, under half trace to an unresolved V gene, and the reason for the others is unknown. The table for this sample lists fewer than 120,000 clones; around 82% of them were counted only once. The ten top clones hold approximately 17% of the sample. The specimen was peripheral blood. The source is a woman aged 55 to 70 with acute or convalescent COVID-19.

CDR3 residues: CASSTRDRRRDTEAFF. The CDR3 DNA reads TGTGCCAGCAGCACCCGGGACAGGCGTCGGGACACTGAAGCTTTCTTT. The chain couples TRBV11-3 to TRBJ1-1; TRBD1 matches 8 bases. The trim removed 5 bases at V and 3 bases at J, leaving 11 bases unmatched. This CDR3 has 16 residues. Looked up from germline, CDR1 is SGHNT and CDR2 is YENEEA. Full variable domain (missing parts from reference TRBV11-3 and TRBJ1-1): EAGVVQSPRYKIIEKKQPVAFWCNPISGHNTLYWYLQNLGQGPELLIRYENEEAVDDSQLPKDRFSAERLKGVDSTLKIQPAELGDSAVYLCASSTRDRRRDTEAFFGQGTRLTVV.

V is TRBV5-1 and J is TRBJ1-6; no definite D call. The CDR3 totals 11 residues. Trimming stripped 5 bases from V and 7 bases from J, with 4 bases between. Germline assignment: CDR1 SGHRS and CDR2 YFSETQ. The CDR3 DNA reads as TGCGCCAGCAGAGAGAATTCACCCCTCCACTTT. Encoded protein: CASRENSPLHF.

This chain links TRBV5-1 with TRBJ1-3; TRBD1 matches at 9 bases. The CDR3 runs to 15 residues. Per the germline V gene, CDR1 is SGHRS and CDR2 is YFSETQ. V trimming: 4 bases; J trimming: 8 bases; junction bases outside the gene matches: 10. CDR3 amino acids: CASSLGQGFADTIYF. Written as DNA, the CDR3 is TGCGCCAGCAGCCTGGGACAGGGATTTGCGGACACCATATATTTT.

This clone was found a few times. J is TRBJ2-7 and V is TRBV5-1; TRBD1 agrees at 7 bases. The CDR3 covers 13 residues. Germline assignment: CDR1 SGHRS and CDR2 YFSETQ. V was pared by 4 bases and J by 3 bases, with 4 bases of the junction left unmatched. CDR3 sequence: CASSKGQNYEQYF. The CDR3 region has the DNA TGCGCCAGCAGCAAGGGACAGAACTACGAGCAGTACTTC.

The chain is built from TRBV7-9 and TRBJ1-4; D ambiguous. V was shortened by 1 base and J by 3 bases, with 6 bases between the two germline ends. Germline V gene data show CDR1 as SEHNR and CDR2 as FQNEAQ (reference sequence). The CDR3 runs 14 residues. The CDR3 region has the DNA TGTGCCAGCAGCTTAGGCCGGGCTAATGAAAAACTGTTTTTT. Translation gives CASSLGRANEKLFF.

The genes are TRBV7-6 and TRBJ1-3, with TRBD1 identical over 7 bases. This CDR3 comprises 15 residues. V shed 5 bases, J shed 2 bases, and the junction held 6 bases outside the gene matches. Germline V gene sequence: CDR1 SGHVS, CDR2 FNYEAQ. CDR3 DNA sequence: TGTGCCAGCAGCCCCCAAGACAGGGCTGGAAACACCATATATTTT. This sequence encodes CASSPQDRAGNTIYF.

The V call is TRBV9, the J call TRBJ1-1, with no clear D. CDR3 length: 12 residues. Germline V gene sequence: CDR1 SGDLS, CDR2 YYNGEE. V dropped 2 bases and J dropped 4 bases, with 6 bases sitting between them. The CDR3 coding sequence is TGTGCCAGCAGCGTCGAGTTCACTGAAGCTTTCTTT. This encodes CASSVEFTEAFF.

The chain recombines TRBV20-1 with TRBJ1-4; 9 nucleotides align to TRBD1. Germline-derived CDR1 and CDR2 are DFQATT and SNEGSKA (reference sequence). The length of the CDR3 is 14 residues. The junction had 7 bases not matched to a gene; V was cut back by 3 bases and J by 8 bases. CDR3 amino acids: CSASSTGGYEKLFF. For the CDR3, the DNA is TGCAGTGCTAGTTCGACAGGGGGATACGAAAAACTGTTTTTT.

The genes are TRBV6-1 and TRBJ1-5; TRBD1 aligns across 7 bases. This CDR3 spans 16 amino acids. Germline CDR1 is MNHNS and CDR2 is SASEGT. Trimming at V came to 6 bases and at J to 4 bases, leaving 12 bases not matched to a gene. This CDR3 reads CASRETGTEDNQPQHF. CDR3 in DNA: TGTGCCAGCAGGGAAACCGGGACAGAAGATAATCAGCCCCAGCATTTT.

The CDR3 region is CASSSRDTQYF. CDR3 bases: TGTGCCAGCAGCTCGAGGGATACGCAGTATTTT. This chain joins TRBV7-8 and TRBJ2-3; D call uncertain. Trimming cost V 4 bases and J 6 bases, with 5 bases left between them. The germline CDR1 and CDR2 sequences are SGHVS and FQNEAQ. The CDR3 is made up of 11 amino acids.

This sequence joins TRBV4-1 and TRBJ1-2, with TRBD1 identical over 9 bases. The trim removed 1 base at V and 6 bases at J, leaving 9 bases unmatched. This CDR3 has 16 residues. Per germline, CDR1 MGHRA and CDR2 YSYEKL. Here the CDR3 DNA reads TGCGCCAGCAGCCAAGTAGCGGGACAGGGTGTTGATGGCTACACCTTC. Amino acids: CASSQVAGQGVDGYTF.

In this sample, this clone turned up a few times. V and J are TRBV6-6 and TRBJ1-1, with D possibly being TRBD1 (5 bases). The CDR3 is made up of 16 amino acids. CDR1 MNHNY and CDR2 SVGAGI come from the germline V gene (reference sequence). The V end was cut by 5 bases, the J end by 2 bases, with 18 bases between. The CDR3 DNA follows: TGTGCCAGCAGTCGAGAGGGGAGGACGGGAAACACTGAAGCTTTCTTT. Protein sequence: CASSREGRTGNTEAFF.

V is TRBV12-1 and J is TRBJ2-7; the table names TRBD2, a call not compared with the DNA. TRBV12-1 constitutes a pseudogene. The CDR3 loop spans 15 amino acids. CDR3 region: CASSFTGTGSYEQYF. CDR3 sequence (DNA): TGTGCCAGCAGCTTCACGGGAACTGGCTCCTACGAGCAGTACTTC.

In nucleotides, the CDR3 is TGTGCCAGCTCACCCGACAGGGGACGGAGCAATCAGCCCCAGCATTTT. As protein: CASSPDRGRSNQPQHF. The V and J genes are TRBV18 and TRBJ1-5; 8 bases are shared with TRBD1. The V segment lost 3 bases and the J segment 1 base; nucleotides outside the gene matches: 5. Germline values: CDR1 KGHSH, CDR2 LQKENI. The CDR3 has 16 amino acids.

This chain connects TRBV29-1 to TRBJ1-6, with D maybe TRBD1 (6 bases). Germline-derived CDR1 and CDR2 are SQVTM and ANQGSEA. The CDR3 is 14 amino acids. The V end was cut by 4 bases, the J end by 10 bases, with 17 bases between. CDR3 in DNA: TGCAGCGTTGGGTCGGGACACCAAGCCTCACCCCTCCACTTT. Encoded protein: CSVGSGHQASPLHF.

The chain couples TRBV29-1 to TRBJ1-2; D gene uncertain. The V gene's germline CDR1 is SQVTM and CDR2 ANQGSEA. V was trimmed by 6 bases and J by 8 bases, leaving 19 bases between them. The CDR3 is made up of 13 amino acids. CDR3 sequence: CSVYLTGVDGYTF. The DNA of the CDR3 is TGCAGCGTATACCTCACCGGGGTGGACGGCTACACCTTC.

This chain connects TRBV5-5 to TRBJ1-4, with unresolved D. CDR1 and CDR2 (germline): SGHKS, YYEKEE (reference sequence). Trimming removed 4 bases from V and 2 bases from J, with 9 bases in between. The CDR3 is made up of 14 amino acids. The CDR3, as DNA: TGTGCCAGCAGCCTGCGGGGTACTAATGAAAAACTGTTTTTT. Protein: CASSLRGTNEKLFF.

This clone was observed a few times. The chain uses TRBV5-1 and TRBJ2-2; D perhaps matches TRBD2 (5 bases). The CDR3 covers 15 residues. Trimming left V 7 bases short and J 2 bases short, with 15 bases between. The germline CDR1 and CDR2 sequences are SGHRS and YFSETQ. CDR3 region: CASREGSSNTGELFF. CDR3 nucleotides: TGCGCCAGCCGGGAAGGCAGCTCTAACACCGGGGAGCTGTTTTTT.

This chain uses TRBV3-1 (or the pseudogene TRBV3-2) with TRBJ1-1; a weak D match, TRBD1 (5 bases). Germline-derived CDR1 and CDR2 are LGHDT and YNNKEL (reference sequence). V was clipped by 3 bases and J by 3 bases, with 8 bases between them. The CDR3 sequence is 13 residues long. As DNA, the CDR3 is TGTGCCAGCAGCCACAGGGTCTACACTGAAGCTTTCTTT. Translated, it gives CASSHRVYTEAFF.

This chain connects TRBV7-2 to TRBJ2-3; TRBD1 aligns across 9 bases. Germline V CDR1 and CDR2: SGHTA, FQGNSA. With 1 base clipped from V and 9 bases from J, the junction kept 11 bases outside the gene matches. The CDR3 is 16 residues long. CDR3 region: CASSLVGQGTRMTQYF. CDR3 nucleotides: TGTGCCAGCAGCTTAGTGGGACAGGGAACGCGGATGACGCAGTATTTT.

This chain links TRBV20-1 with TRBJ2-7; D unclear. Trimming shortened V by 3 bases and J by 0 bases, and 12 bases separated the two germline ends. The CDR3 length is 14 residues. Germline CDR1 reads DFQATT; CDR2 reads SNEGSKA (reference sequence). CDR3 coding DNA: TGCAGTGCTAGTTCCGTAATGAGCTCCTACGAGCAGTACTTC. Protein: CSASSVMSSYEQYF.